The entry that follows covers one T cell receptor (beta chain) sequence. The data originate from a study of CD8 T cells in Susac syndrome. V gave up 7 bases and J gave up 9 bases, with 13 bases separating them. CDR3 length: 12 residues. Germline V gives CDR1 SGDLS, CDR2 YYNGEE. A quantity of about 0.5 to 1 ug RNA underwent reverse transcription using random hexamers. Multiplex PCR with immunoSEQ amplified the TCR beta CDR3 across 54 Vbeta and 13 Jbeta. TCRdb independently ran MiXCR on the immunoSEQ multiplex PCR reads; one entry per CDR3 protein. Of under 95,000 distinct CDR3 sequences listed, approximately 95% are singletons.

V gene TRBV9 combines with J gene TRBJ2-2; maybe TRBD2 (6 bases). The receptor was derived from a human donor with Susac syndrome. Material: CD8+ T cells from PBMCs. The CDR3 is CASGGNSRELFF. The CDR3 DNA reads TGTGCCAGCGGGGGGAACTCCCGGGAGCTGTTTTTT.